These T cell receptor beta chains were read from a single sample in a study of T cells after yellow fever vaccination. MiXCR was run by TCRdb on the 5' RACE reads, yielding one entry per CDR3 protein. The sample shows about 370,000 distinct CDR3 sequences, around a tenth of them seen only once. The material sequenced was PBMCs, taken on the day of the first yellow fever vaccination. All receptors derive from a man aged 18 to 35 who received the YFV17D yellow fever vaccine. The CDR3 runs from the conserved cysteine through the conserved F or W. The D gene is left open where the match is weak. Rows give clone size only sometimes, using once, few, many, or a class for an expanded clone.

J	D	size	V	DNA	CDR3
TRBJ2-1	.	few	TRBV6-2/TRBV6-3	TGTGCCAGCAGGCAACAGGGTTACAATGAGCAGTTCTTC	CASRQQGYNEQFF
TRBJ1-2	.	.	TRBV6-2/TRBV6-3	TGTGCCAGCATCGACCCGCTGCCAGGGAACTATGGCTACACCTTC	CASIDPLPGNYGYTF
TRBJ2-5	.	.	TRBV5-6	TGTGCCAGCAGCTTGCCGATGCCAACCCAGGAGACCCAGTACTTC	CASSLPMPTQETQYF
TRBJ2-5	.	few	TRBV5-6	TGTGCCAGCAGCTTGGCGTCAGGAGGAGATGAGACCCAGTACTTC	CASSLASGGDETQYF
TRBJ1-3	.	few	TRBV5-1	TGCGCCAGCAGCAAACAGGGAGTCCCTAGCTCTGGAAACACCATATATTTT	CASSKQGVPSSGNTIYF
TRBJ2-7	.	few	TRBV6-1	TGTGCCAGCAGTGACCAGAATCCCGGCGGGCAGTACTTC	CASSDQNPGGQYF
TRBJ2-5	.	few	TRBV7-3	TGTGCCAGCAGCTTGCCGGAGCGTTTGGAGACCCAGTACTTC	CASSLPERLETQYF
TRBJ1-6	.	few	TRBV4-2	TGTGCCAGCAGCCAAGATCCGGACAGAGTCAATTCACCCCTCCACTTT	CASSQDPDRVNSPLHF
TRBJ1-5	.	.	TRBV6-2/TRBV6-3	TGTGCCAGCAGTTACGATCAGGGGATCCCGCCCCAGCATTTT	CASSYDQGIPPQHF
TRBJ1-1	.	.	TRBV27	TGTGCCAGCGGACGCACACAAGTGGAAGCTTTCTTT	CASGRTQVEAFF
TRBJ1-3	.	.	TRBV20-1	TGCAGTGCTAGGGGATTTGGAAACACCATATATTTT	CSARGFGNTIYF
TRBJ2-2	.	few	TRBV20-1	TGCAGTGCTACTAGCGAACAGGCGAACACCGGGGAGCTGTTTTTT	CSATSEQANTGELFF
TRBJ2-7	TRBD1	few	TRBV4-3	TGCGCCAGCAGCCCGCAACAGGGGGTCTCCTACGAGCAGTACTTC	CASSPQQGVSYEQYF
TRBJ2-2	.	few	TRBV5-6	TGTGCCAGCAGCTTTCCTCCAGGGACGAACACCGGGGAGCTGTTTTTT	CASSFPPGTNTGELFF
TRBJ2-3	TRBD1	.	TRBV3-1	TGTGCCAGCACCCAAGATCCAGGGGGTAAGCTTGCCTTT	CASTQDPGGKLAF
TRBJ2-5	.	few	TRBV6-5	TGTGCCAGCAGTTACTCGACCCCGCAAGGGACCCAGTACTTC	CASSYSTPQGTQYF
TRBJ1-3	.	few	TRBV24-1	TGTGCCACTACATCATCTGGTGGAAACACCATATATTTT	CATTSSGGNTIYF
TRBJ1-3	.	.	TRBV5-1	TGCGCCAGCAGCTTGGTCACCGGCCGCTCTGGAAACACCATATATTTT	CASSLVTGRSGNTIYF
TRBJ1-2	.	few	TRBV19	TGTGCCAGTAGTACTCCTTATCGACAGACGTATAACTATGGCTACACCTTC	CASSTPYRQTYNYGYTF
TRBJ2-3	.	.	TRBV7-2	TGTGCCAGCAGCTTAATCAGGGGTGGTTCAGATACGCAGTATTTT	CASSLIRGGSDTQYF
TRBJ2-7	TRBD1	few	TRBV7-2	TGTGCCAGCAGCTCCTCCGGGACAGGGCTCTACGAGCAGTACTTC	CASSSSGTGLYEQYF
TRBJ1-2	.	few	TRBV6-2/TRBV6-3	TGTGCCAGCAGTTACTCCGGCGGGCAGAATTATGGCTACACCTTC	CASSYSGGQNYGYTF
TRBJ2-5	.	.	TRBV9	TGTGCCAGCAGCGTATCTGGGGAGACCCAGTACTTC	CASSVSGETQYF
TRBJ2-3	.	.	TRBV11-2	TGTGCCAGCAGGAGGGAAGGGGGGAGCGCAGATGCGCAGTATTTT	CASRREGGSADAQYF
TRBJ2-1	.	.	TRBV5-1	TGCGCCAGCAGCTTGTGGGCGGGGCCTTACAATGAGCAGTTCTTC	CASSLWAGPYNEQFF
TRBJ2-3	TRBD2	many	TRBV6-4	TGTGCCACTTCCAAGCGGGGGGGAACAGATACGCAGTATTTT	CATSKRGGTDTQYF
TRBJ1-4	.	few	TRBV7-2	TGTGCCAGCAGCGCGAGAGCCGGGGAAGAAAAACTGTTTTTT	CASSARAGEEKLFF
TRBJ1-1	TRBD1	many	TRBV2	TGTGCCAGCAGTGTCGAGGGGGCGAACACTGAAGCTTTCTTT	CASSVEGANTEAFF
TRBJ1-5	.	few	TRBV6-1	TGTGCCAGCAGTACCCTAGGACAGTTCAATCAGCCCCAGCATTTT	CASSTLGQFNQPQHF
TRBJ2-1	.	.	TRBV3-1	TGTGCCAGCAGCCTGAGTGAGGCCGTCGGGCAGTTCTTC	CASSLSEAVGQFF
TRBJ2-5	.	once	TRBV18	TGTGCCAGCTCACCTGGAGGACTTAGAGAGACCCAGTACTTC	CASSPGGLRETQYF
TRBJ2-5	TRBD2	few	TRBV5-1	TGCGCCAGCAGCTTTCTAGCGGGGAGAGAGACCCAGTACTTC	CASSFLAGRETQYF
TRBJ1-1	.	.	TRBV5-1	TGCGCCAGCAGCCTAAGCTTCATAGAGGACACTGAAGCTTTCTTT	CASSLSFIEDTEAFF
TRBJ1-2	TRBD1	few	TRBV12-3/TRBV12-4	TGTGCCAGCAGCCGGAGGACAGGGCCCTCTAACTATGGCTACACCTTC	CASSRRTGPSNYGYTF
TRBJ1-5	.	few	TRBV15	TGTGCCACCAGCAGAGGGCCCAATCAGCCCCAGCATTTT	CATSRGPNQPQHF
TRBJ1-1	.	few	TRBV19	TGTGCCAGTAGTGTCAACCCGGGAGGAGACACTGAAGCTTTCTTT	CASSVNPGGDTEAFF
TRBJ1-5	.	many	TRBV4-3	TGCGCCAGCAGCCAAGGGGGTACGGGGCCGAGGGAGGCCCAGCATTTT	CASSQGGTGPREAQHF
TRBJ2-4	.	.	TRBV19	TGTGCCAGTAGTATAGATGGCACTAGGGGGAACATTCAGTACTTC	CASSIDGTRGNIQYF
TRBJ2-3	.	many	TRBV4-2	TGTGCCAGCAGCCAAGATAGCGCTACAGATACGCAGTATTTT	CASSQDSATDTQYF
TRBJ2-5	.	.	TRBV5-1	TGCGCCAGCAGCTTCGGAGGTATTGAAGAGACCCAGTACTTC	CASSFGGIEETQYF
TRBJ1-2	.	few	TRBV7-2	TGTGCCAGCAGCTCCCCCCGGGTCTATGGCTACACCTTC	CASSSPRVYGYTF
TRBJ2-5	.	few	TRBV9	TGTGCCAGCAGCGTATCGGCGGGCGACAGGAAAGAGACCCAGTACTTC	CASSVSAGDRKETQYF
TRBJ2-2	.	.	TRBV24-1	TGTGCCACCAGTGGAAAAGGAGCCGGGGAGCTGTTTTTT	CATSGKGAGELFF
TRBJ2-1	.	few	TRBV20-1	TGCAGTGCTAGAGGAGGCTCCTACAATGAGCAGTTCTTC	CSARGGSYNEQFF
TRBJ2-2	.	many	TRBV11-2	TGTGCCAGCAGCCCCGATTGGACCGGGGAGCTGTTTTTT	CASSPDWTGELFF
TRBJ2-2	.	many	TRBV5-1	TGCGCCAGCAGCTTGGTAGCAGGGGCCGGCGGGGAGCTGTTTTTT	CASSLVAGAGGELFF
TRBJ2-1	.	few	TRBV7-3	TGTGCCAGCAGCTTAAATGCGGGGAGGAGTGAGCAGTTCTTC	CASSLNAGRSEQFF
TRBJ1-5	.	few	TRBV13	TGTGCCAGCAGCTTAGGCCGGGGATCTAATTTACGTCAGCCCCAGCATTTT	CASSLGRGSNLRQPQHF
TRBJ2-7	.	.	TRBV12-3/TRBV12-4	TGTGCCAGCAGTTTAAAGACACCCTACGAGCAGTACTTC	CASSLKTPYEQYF
TRBJ2-7	.	.	TRBV7-6	TGTGCCAGCAGCTTAGAAAAGGGTCTGACCTACGAGCAGTACTTC	CASSLEKGLTYEQYF
TRBJ2-3	TRBD2	few	TRBV5-1	TGCGCCAGACCCACGGTAGCGGGGATCACAGATACGCAGTATTTT	CARPTVAGITDTQYF
TRBJ1-1	TRBD1	.	TRBV7-2	TGTGCCAGCAGTTCGACAGGGGTAGGATTAGCTTTCTTT	CASSSTGVGLAFF
TRBJ2-5	.	.	TRBV4-3	TGCGCCAGCAGCCAACGACAGTTCAAGACCCAGTACTTC	CASSQRQFKTQYF